The 5 T cell receptor beta chains below come from one sample, sequenced in a study of tumor and adjacent non-tumor tissue in lung cancer. RNA was extracted from bulk tissue without any cell sorting. Distant lung tissue was collected more than 3 cm away from the tumor edge. TCRbeta libraries were built with three rounds of nested PCR, modified from ARM-PCR. Each CDR3 protein is one row after TCRdb ran MiXCR on the multiplex PCR reads. The sample has 52,000 or so distinct CDR3 sequences, about 80% seen once. Sequenced sample: distant non-tumor lung tissue. The receptor source for this set is a woman aged 55-70 years with non-small cell lung cancer.

The chain employs TRBV4-3 and TRBJ1-2; D is uncertain. In germline, CDR1 is LGHNA, CDR2 YSLEER. The CDR3 spans 15 residues. V was clipped by 1 base and J by 4 bases, with 13 bases between them. The CDR3 region has the DNA TGCGCCAGCAGCCAAGGGCTGGCCCCAGGCTATGGCTACACCTTC. Translated, it gives CASSQGLAPGYGYTF.

About this clonotype itself: A much larger clone is a single base away; this may be a read error. V and J are TRBV28 and TRBJ2-1; possibly TRBD1 or TRBD2 for D (6 bases each). The CDR3 totals 13 residues. CDR1 and CDR2 (germline): MDHEN, SYDVKM. The V and J ends lost 8 bases and 8 bases respectively, with 16 bases between them. The CDR3 protein is CASGGPVADEQFF. The CDR3 DNA reads TGTGCCAGCGGGGGGCCCGTGGCGGATGAGCAGTTCTTC.

This clonotype was picked up many times. This chain joins TRBV7-8 and TRBJ2-1; TRBD1 is a possible D gene (6 bases). From germline, CDR1 is SGHVS and CDR2 FQNEAQ. This CDR3 spans 13 amino acids. Trimming left V 3 bases short and J 7 bases short, with 10 bases between. The chain's CDR3 is CASSFYRDNEQFF. CDR3 bases: TGTGCCAGCAGCTTCTACAGGGATAATGAGCAGTTCTTC. The full variable domain, in which reference TRBV7-8 and TRBJ2-1 provide the parts outside the CDR3, is GAGVSQSPRYKVAKRGQDVALRCDPISGHVSLFWYQQALGQGPEFLTYFQNEAQLDKSGLPSDRFFAERPEGSVSTLKIQRTQQEDSAVYLCASSFYRDNEQFFGPGTRLTVL.

This clonotype was seen a handful of times. In DNA form, the CDR3 reads TGTGCCAGCGGGACAGGCTACGAGCAGTACTTC. Protein: CASGTGYEQYF. The V call is TRBV2, the J call TRBJ2-7, with TRBD1 matching 8 bases. CDR1 is SNHLY and CDR2 is FYNNEI in the germline V gene. V lost 8 bases and J lost 3; bases outside the gene matches: 0. CDR3 length: 11 amino acids. The full variable domain, rest sourced from reference TRBV2 and TRBJ2-7, is EPEVTQTPSHQVTQMGQEVILRCVPISNHLYFYWYRQILGQKVEFLVSFYNNEISEKSEIFDDQFSVERPDGSNFTLKIRSTKLEDSAMYFCASGTGYEQYFGPGTRLTVT.

The CDR3 nucleotides read TGTGCCAGCTGTGTCCTGGGACGTGGAGGGGGCTACACCTTC. Amino acid sequence: CASCVLGRGGGYTF. The chain combines TRBV12-3 or TRBV12-4 with TRBJ1-2; D might be TRBD1 (5 bases). This CDR3 spans 14 amino acids. V gave up 8 bases and J gave up 8 bases, with 21 bases separating them.